These 6 T cell receptor beta chains originate from one sample sequenced in a study of early T cells in non-severe SARS-CoV-2 infection. TCRdb independently ran MiXCR on the 5' RACE reads; one entry per CDR3 protein. The data contain more than 55,000 distinct CDR3 sequences, over 4.5% of them singletons. The sample consisted of whole blood, taken at baseline. These receptors were collected from an adult who was a healthcare worker with PCR-confirmed SARS-CoV-2 infection or an uninfected control (not recorded which).

The chain is built from TRBV5-4 and TRBJ2-3; D uncertain. CDR1 and CDR2 from the germline V gene are SGHNT and YYREEE (reference sequence). V lost 5 bases, J lost 2 bases, and 9 bases lay in between. The CDR3 spans 13 residues. The CDR3 DNA reads as TGTGCCAGCAGTTCTGTGGACACAGATACGCAGTATTTT. It codes for CASSSVDTDTQYF.

This clonotype was detected only a few times. The chain combines TRBV11-2 with TRBJ2-1; no firm D call. Germline CDR1 and CDR2: SGHAT and FQNNGV. There are 18 residues in the CDR3. V gave up 0 bases and J gave up 0 bases, with 15 bases separating them. The CDR3 DNA follows: TGTGCCAGCAGCTTAGATCTTATAGGTTGGGACTCCTACAATGAGCAGTTCTTC. Translation: CASSLDLIGWDSYNEQFF.

This clonotype occurred many times. Written as DNA, the CDR3 is TGTGCCAGCAGAAGGGGTGAACTAGCCTACAATGAGCAGTTCTTC. This encodes CASRRGELAYNEQFF. This chain uses TRBV11-2 with TRBJ2-1, with D perhaps matching TRBD1 or TRBD2 (5 bases each). There are 15 residues in the CDR3. V was pared by 6 bases and J by 2 bases, with 14 bases between. Germline CDR1 and CDR2: SGHAT and FQNNGV. The entire variable domain, with the rest obtained from reference TRBV11-2 and TRBJ2-1, is as follows: EAGVAQSPRYKIIEKRQSVAFWCNPISGHATLYWYQQILGQGPKLLIQFQNNGVVDDSQLPKDRFSAERLKGVDSTLKIQPAKLEDSAVYLCASRRGELAYNEQFFGPGTRLTVL.

This clonotype was picked up many times. This rearrangement joins TRBV27 to TRBJ1-5, with D unresolved. Germline V CDR1 and CDR2: MNHEY, SMNVEV (reference sequence). V was shortened by 2 bases and J by 5 bases, with 7 bases between the two germline ends. The CDR3 runs to 13 residues. CDR3 coding DNA: TGTGCCAGCAGTTTAACCGAGGATCAGCCCCAGCATTTT. It encodes CASSLTEDQPQHF.

This clonotype was counted only a few times. V gene TRBV6-5 combines with J gene TRBJ2-3; perhaps TRBD1 as D (6 bases). CDR1 and CDR2 (germline): MNHEY, SVGAGI. Trimming pared 4 bases from V and 1 base from J, leaving 9 bases between. The CDR3 has 14 residues. Here the CDR3 DNA reads TGTGCCAGCAGTTTAGGGGGAGGCACAGATACGCAGTATTTT. The encoded protein is CASSLGGGTDTQYF.

The chain is built from TRBV7-9 and TRBJ2-5, with unresolved D. From germline, CDR1 is SEHNR and CDR2 FQNEAQ (reference sequence). Deletions cut 3 bases from V and 4 bases from J, with 9 bases between. CDR3 size: 13 residues. The CDR3: CASSLAVGETQYF. As DNA, the CDR3 is TGTGCCAGCAGCTTGGCAGTCGGAGAGACCCAGTACTTC.